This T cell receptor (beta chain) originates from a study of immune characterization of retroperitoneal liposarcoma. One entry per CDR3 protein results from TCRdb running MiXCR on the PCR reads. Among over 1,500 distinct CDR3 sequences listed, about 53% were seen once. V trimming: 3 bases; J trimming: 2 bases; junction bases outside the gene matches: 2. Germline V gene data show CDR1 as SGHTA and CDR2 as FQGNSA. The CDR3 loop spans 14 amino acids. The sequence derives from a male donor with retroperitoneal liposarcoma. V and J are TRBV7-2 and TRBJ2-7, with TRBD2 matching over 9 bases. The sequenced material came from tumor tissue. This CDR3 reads CASSFSGSTYEQYF. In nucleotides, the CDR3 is TGTGCCAGCAGCTTTAGCGGGAGCACCTACGAGCAGTACTTC.